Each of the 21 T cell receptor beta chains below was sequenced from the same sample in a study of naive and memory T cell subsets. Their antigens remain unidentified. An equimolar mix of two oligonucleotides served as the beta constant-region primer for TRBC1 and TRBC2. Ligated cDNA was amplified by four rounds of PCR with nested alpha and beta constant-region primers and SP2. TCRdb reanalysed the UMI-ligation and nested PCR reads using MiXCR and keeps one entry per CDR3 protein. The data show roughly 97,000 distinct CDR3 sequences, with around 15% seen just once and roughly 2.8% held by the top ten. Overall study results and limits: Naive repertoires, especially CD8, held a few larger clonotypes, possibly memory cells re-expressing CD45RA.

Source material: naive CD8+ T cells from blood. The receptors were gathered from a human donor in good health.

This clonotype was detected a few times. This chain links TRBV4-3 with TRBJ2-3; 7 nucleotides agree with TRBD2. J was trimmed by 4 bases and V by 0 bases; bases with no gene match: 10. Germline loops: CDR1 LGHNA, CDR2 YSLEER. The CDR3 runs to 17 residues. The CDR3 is CASSQDRGLDGADTQYF. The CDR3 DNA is TGCGCCAGCAGCCAAGATCGTGGACTAGACGGCGCAGATACGCAGTATTTT.

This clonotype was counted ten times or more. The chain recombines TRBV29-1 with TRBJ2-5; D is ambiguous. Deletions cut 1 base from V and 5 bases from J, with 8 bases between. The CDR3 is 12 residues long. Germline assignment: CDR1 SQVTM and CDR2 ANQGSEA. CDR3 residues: CSVEGNGETQYF. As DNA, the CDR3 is TGCAGCGTTGAAGGAAACGGGGAGACCCAGTACTTC.

The CDR3 DNA reads as TGCGCCAGCAGCCAAGATGTGGGCATGGCCATGAACACTGAAGCTTTCTTT. Translating gives CASSQDVGMAMNTEAFF. The chain employs TRBV4-3 and TRBJ1-1, with no clear D. This CDR3 region has 17 residues. V gave up 0 bases and J gave up 0 bases, with 14 bases separating them. CDR1 is LGHNA, CDR2 YSLEER, per germline.

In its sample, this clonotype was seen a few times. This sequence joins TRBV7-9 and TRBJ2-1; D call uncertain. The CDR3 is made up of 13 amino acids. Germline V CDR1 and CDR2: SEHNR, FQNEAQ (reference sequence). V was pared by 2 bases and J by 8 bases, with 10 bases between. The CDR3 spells CASSLKQLDEQFF. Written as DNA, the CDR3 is TGTGCCAGCAGCTTAAAGCAGCTCGATGAGCAGTTCTTC.

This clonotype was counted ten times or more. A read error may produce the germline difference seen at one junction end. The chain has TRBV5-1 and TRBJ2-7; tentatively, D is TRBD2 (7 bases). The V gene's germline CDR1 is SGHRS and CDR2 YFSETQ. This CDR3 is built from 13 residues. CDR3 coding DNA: TGTGCCAGCAGTTTAGGGGGGGGCTACGAGCAGTACTTC. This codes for CASSLGGGYEQYF.

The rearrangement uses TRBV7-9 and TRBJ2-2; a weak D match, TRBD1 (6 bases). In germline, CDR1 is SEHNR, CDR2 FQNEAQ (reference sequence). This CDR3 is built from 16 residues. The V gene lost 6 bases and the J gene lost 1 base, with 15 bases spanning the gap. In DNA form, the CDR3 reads TGTGCCAGCAGGTTATCGGGACACTGGAACACCGGGGAGCTGTTTTTT. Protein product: CASRLSGHWNTGELFF.

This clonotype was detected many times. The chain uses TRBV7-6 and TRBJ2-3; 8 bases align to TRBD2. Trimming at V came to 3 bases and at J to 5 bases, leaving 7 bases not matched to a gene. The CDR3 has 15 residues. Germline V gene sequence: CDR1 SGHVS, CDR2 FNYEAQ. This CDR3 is CASSFSAGEKDTQYF. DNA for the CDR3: TGTGCCAGCAGCTTCTCAGCGGGAGAAAAAGATACGCAGTATTTT.

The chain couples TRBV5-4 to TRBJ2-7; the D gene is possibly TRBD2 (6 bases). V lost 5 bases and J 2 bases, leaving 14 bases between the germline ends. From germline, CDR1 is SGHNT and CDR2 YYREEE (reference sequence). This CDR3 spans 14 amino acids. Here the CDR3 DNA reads TGTGCCAGCAGACCCACCGGGGGTACCTACGAGCAGTACTTC. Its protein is CASRPTGGTYEQYF.

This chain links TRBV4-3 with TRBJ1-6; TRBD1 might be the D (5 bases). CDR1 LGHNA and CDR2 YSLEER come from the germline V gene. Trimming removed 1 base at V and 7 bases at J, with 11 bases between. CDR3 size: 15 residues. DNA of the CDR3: TGCGCCAGCAGCCAAGGCTCGGGGCCCAATTCACCCCTCCACTTT. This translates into CASSQGSGPNSPLHF.

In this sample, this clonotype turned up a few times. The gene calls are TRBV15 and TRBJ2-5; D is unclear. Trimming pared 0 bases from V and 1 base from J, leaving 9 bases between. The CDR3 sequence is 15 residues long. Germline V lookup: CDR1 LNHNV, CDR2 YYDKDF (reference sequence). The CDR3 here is CATSRDGTVQETQYF. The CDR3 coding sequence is TGTGCCACCAGCAGAGATGGTACGGTCCAAGAGACCCAGTACTTC.

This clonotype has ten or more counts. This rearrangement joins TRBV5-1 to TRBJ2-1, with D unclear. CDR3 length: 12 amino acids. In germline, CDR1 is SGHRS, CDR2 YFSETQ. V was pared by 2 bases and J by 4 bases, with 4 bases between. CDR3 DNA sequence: TGCGCCAGCAGCTTCACTTACAATGAGCAGTTCTTC. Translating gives CASSFTYNEQFF.

CDR3 coding DNA: TGTGCCAGCAGGGCTTGGGGGGACCGACGCGCCGAGCAGTACTTC. This encodes CASRAWGDRRAEQYF. The chain is built from TRBV27 and TRBJ2-7; tentative D call: TRBD2 (6 bases). Germline-derived CDR1 and CDR2 are MNHEY and SMNVEV (reference sequence). Trimming removed 6 bases from V and 6 bases from J, with 21 bases in between. There are 15 residues in the CDR3.

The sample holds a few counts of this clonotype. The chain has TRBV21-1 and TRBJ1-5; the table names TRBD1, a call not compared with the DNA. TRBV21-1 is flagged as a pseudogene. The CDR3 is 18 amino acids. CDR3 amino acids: CASGRFSAGQGRRQPQHF. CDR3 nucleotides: TGTGCCAGCGGGAGATTTAGCGCCGGACAGGGACGTCGTCAGCCCCAGCATTTT.

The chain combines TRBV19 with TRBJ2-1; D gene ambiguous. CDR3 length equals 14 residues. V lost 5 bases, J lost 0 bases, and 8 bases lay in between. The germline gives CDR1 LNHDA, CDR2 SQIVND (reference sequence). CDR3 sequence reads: CASSWSSSYNEQFF. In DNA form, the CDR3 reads TGTGCCAGTAGTTGGTCGAGCTCCTACAATGAGCAGTTCTTC. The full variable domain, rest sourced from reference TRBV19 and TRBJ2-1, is DGGITQSPKYLFRKEGQNVTLSCEQNLNHDAMYWYRQDPGQGLRLIYYSQIVNDFQKGDIAEGYSVSREKKESFPLTVTSAQKNPTAFYLCASSWSSSYNEQFFGPGTRLTVL.

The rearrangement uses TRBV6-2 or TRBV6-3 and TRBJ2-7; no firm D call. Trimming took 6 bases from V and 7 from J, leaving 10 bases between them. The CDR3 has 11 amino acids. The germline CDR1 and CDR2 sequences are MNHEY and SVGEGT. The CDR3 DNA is TGTGCCAGCAGCCCTTTGGGGGAGCAGTACTTC. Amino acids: CASSPLGEQYF.

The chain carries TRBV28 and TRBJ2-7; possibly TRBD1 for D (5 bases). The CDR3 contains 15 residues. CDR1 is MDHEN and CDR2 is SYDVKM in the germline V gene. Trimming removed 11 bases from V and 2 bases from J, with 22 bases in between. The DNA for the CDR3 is TGTGCCTATTTCCACCCTGTACAGGAGACCTACGAGCAGTACTTC. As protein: CAYFHPVQETYEQYF.

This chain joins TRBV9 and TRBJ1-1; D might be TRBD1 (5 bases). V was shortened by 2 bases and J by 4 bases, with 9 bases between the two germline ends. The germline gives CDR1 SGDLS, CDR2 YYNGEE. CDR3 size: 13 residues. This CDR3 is CASSVGGATEAFF. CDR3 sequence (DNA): TGTGCCAGCAGCGTTGGGGGAGCCACTGAAGCTTTCTTT. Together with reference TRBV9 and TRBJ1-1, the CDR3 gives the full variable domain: DSGVTQTPKHLITATGQRVTLRCSPRSGDLSVYWYQQSLDQGLQFLIQYYNGEERAKGNILERFSAQQFPDLHSELNLSSLELGDSALYFCASSVGGATEAFFGQGTRLTVV.

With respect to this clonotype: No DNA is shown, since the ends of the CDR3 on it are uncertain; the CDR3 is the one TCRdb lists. The CDR3 here is CASSFGNGYTF. J is TRBJ1-2 and V is TRBV5-1. The CDR3 spans 11 amino acids, including both terminal residues. Germline values: CDR1 SGHRS, CDR2 YFSETQ.

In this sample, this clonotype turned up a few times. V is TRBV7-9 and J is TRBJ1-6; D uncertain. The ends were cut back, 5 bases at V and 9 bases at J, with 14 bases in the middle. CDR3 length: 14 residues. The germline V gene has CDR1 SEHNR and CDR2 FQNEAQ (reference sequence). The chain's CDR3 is CASSPDISGSPLHF. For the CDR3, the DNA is TGTGCCAGCAGCCCCGACATATCTGGTTCACCCCTCCACTTT.

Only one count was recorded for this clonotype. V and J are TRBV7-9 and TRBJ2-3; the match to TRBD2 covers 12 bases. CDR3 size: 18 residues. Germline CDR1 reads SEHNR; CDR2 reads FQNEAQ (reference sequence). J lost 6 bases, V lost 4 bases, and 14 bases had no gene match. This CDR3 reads CASSSRTSGMVGFDTQYF. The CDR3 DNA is TGTGCCAGCAGCTCACGGACTAGCGGGATGGTTGGTTTCGATACGCAGTATTTT.

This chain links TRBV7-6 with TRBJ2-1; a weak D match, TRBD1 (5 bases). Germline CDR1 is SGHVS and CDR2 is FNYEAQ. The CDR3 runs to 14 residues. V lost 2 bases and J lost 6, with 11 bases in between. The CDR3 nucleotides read TGTGCCAGCAGCTTATACGTCAGGGCCAATGAGCAGTTCTTC. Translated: CASSLYVRANEQFF.